These 14 T cell receptor beta chains originate from one sample sequenced in a study of cytomegalovirus exposure and HLA in healthy donors. Use of 60 Vbeta and 13 Jbeta primers characterized the PCR. Sequencing was performed with immunoSEQ multiplex PCR; in TCRdb, only in-frame clones are kept and a portion is missing. The data show 120,000 or so clones, approximately 68% seen once. Sequencing was performed on PBMCs. These receptor sequences come from a man aged 30 to 39 in good health and CMV-seropositive.

This chain uses TRBV27 with TRBJ2-1; TRBD2 aligns across 7 bases. CDR1 and CDR2 (germline): MNHEY, SMNVEV (reference sequence). Trimming cost V 1 base and J 5 bases; bases outside gene matches: 5. The CDR3 sequence is 15 residues long. CDR3 DNA: TGTGCCAGCAGTTTATACGCGGGAGACCACAATGAGCAGTTCTTC. This sequence encodes CASSLYAGDHNEQFF.

The chain couples TRBV6-4 to TRBJ2-1; 11 bases match TRBD1. Losses at the gene ends were 2 bases for V and 6 bases for J; bases not matched to a gene: 3. This CDR3 spans 15 amino acids. The germline gives CDR1 MRHNA, CDR2 SNTAGT. CDR3 amino acids: CASSDGGTGGNEQFF. DNA of the CDR3: TGTGCCAGCAGTGACGGGGGGACAGGGGGCAATGAGCAGTTCTTC.

The genes are TRBV9 and TRBJ2-2; 15 bases map to TRBD2. The ends lost 5 bases at V and 6 bases at J; junction bases unmatched: 11. Germline assignment: CDR1 SGDLS and CDR2 YYNGEE. The CDR3 runs to 18 residues. In nucleotides, the CDR3 is TGTGCCAGCAGTGGCGGACTAGCGGGAGGGTTAGTGGCCGGGGAGCTGTTTTTT. Protein product: CASSGGLAGGLVAGELFF. Full variable domain (outside the CDR3, taken from reference TRBV9 and TRBJ2-2): DSGVTQTPKHLITATGQRVTLRCSPRSGDLSVYWYQQSLDQGLQFLIQYYNGEERAKGNILERFSAQQFPDLHSELNLSSLELGDSALYFCASSGGLAGGLVAGELFFGEGSRLTVL.

The J gene is TRBJ2-1, the V gene TRBV6-6; TRBD2 aligns across 10 bases. CDR3 size: 15 residues. CDR1 MNHNY and CDR2 SVGAGI come from the germline V gene (reference sequence). V dropped 5 bases and J dropped 7; count of bases not matched to a gene: 8. The CDR3 nucleotides are TGTGCCAGCAGTGCCCGACTAGCGGGCGAAAATGAGCAGTTCTTC. It yields the protein CASSARLAGENEQFF.

This clone was seen just once. The CDR3 protein is CASSLGAGYNEQFF. In DNA, the CDR3 is TGCGCCAGCAGCTTGGGGGCCGGTTACAATGAGCAGTTCTTC. V usage is TRBV5-1 and J usage is TRBJ2-1, with unresolved D. This CDR3 has 14 amino acids. Germline V gives CDR1 SGHRS, CDR2 YFSETQ. Between the trimmed V and J ends, which lost 0 bases and 4 bases, there was a span of 8 bases.

The chain links TRBV2 to TRBJ2-5; no reliable D call. Trimming took 7 bases from V and 3 from J, leaving 9 bases between them. This CDR3 comprises 12 residues. The germline gives CDR1 SNHLY, CDR2 FYNNEI. The CDR3 sequence: CASKLLEETQYF. The CDR3 bases are TGTGCCAGCAAACTGTTGGAAGAGACCCAGTACTTC.

The genes are TRBV29-1 and TRBJ2-1, with 8 positions matching TRBD2. CDR1 SQVTM and CDR2 ANQGSEA come from the germline V gene. The length of the CDR3 is 15 residues. Trimming removed 5 bases from V and 0 bases from J; junction bases left unmatched: 6. DNA for the CDR3: TGCAGCGTTTCCACTAGCGGACCCTCCTACAATGAGCAGTTCTTC. Translation: CSVSTSGPSYNEQFF.

V and J are TRBV2 and TRBJ2-3; 13 nucleotides align to TRBD2. The CDR3 covers 15 residues. V was clipped by 4 bases and J by 5 bases; unmatched bases: 3. Germline CDR1 reads SNHLY; CDR2 reads FYNNEI. In DNA form, the CDR3 reads TGTGCCAGCAGTGGACTAGCGGGAGGCGGAGATACGCAGTATTTT. Translated: CASSGLAGGGDTQYF.

This clone was seen a single time. The rearrangement links TRBV5-4 to TRBJ2-1; 7 bases map to TRBD2. V shed 2 bases and J 4 bases; nucleotides not matched to a gene: 9. From germline, CDR1 is SGHNT and CDR2 YYREEE (reference sequence). CDR3 length: 16 residues. CDR3 residues: CASSFPPSGTYNEQFF. The CDR3 region has the DNA TGTGCCAGCAGCTTTCCGCCTAGCGGTACTTACAATGAGCAGTTCTTC.

This CDR3 reads CATSWTATDTQYF. In DNA form, the CDR3 reads TGTGCCACCAGCTGGACAGCTACAGATACGCAGTATTTT. The genes are TRBV15 and TRBJ2-3; possible D gene TRBD1, 6 bases. V lost 5 bases to trimming and J lost 3 bases, with 9 bases between them. Germline CDR1 is LNHNV and CDR2 is YYDKDF (reference sequence). The CDR3 is made up of 13 amino acids.

CDR3 bases: TGCGCCAGCAGCCCCCTCCCCGACAGGGGGCAGGGAGATACGCAGTATTTT. Protein product: CASSPLPDRGQGDTQYF. The V and J genes are TRBV4-3 and TRBJ2-3, with 10 bases identical to TRBD1. The V and J ends lost 4 bases and 5 bases, in that order; junction bases with no gene match: 12. The length of the CDR3 is 17 residues. The germline CDR1 and CDR2 sequences are LGHNA and YSLEER.

This clone was detected once. The chain's CDR3 is CASSRGQSGNTIYF. DNA for the CDR3: TGCGCCAGCAGCCGCGGACAGTCAGGAAACACCATATATTTT. This rearrangement joins TRBV4-3 to TRBJ1-3; D is possibly TRBD1 (6 bases). Germline V gene data show CDR1 as LGHNA and CDR2 as YSLEER. V lost 4 bases and J lost 4, with 11 bases in between. CDR3 length: 14 residues.

This clone appeared a few times. The rearrangement uses TRBV10-3 and TRBJ2-7; D may be TRBD2 (5 bases). The ends were cut back, 4 bases at V and 6 bases at J, with 13 bases in the middle. There are 13 residues in the CDR3. Per germline, CDR1 ENHRY and CDR2 SYGVKD. CDR3 in DNA: TGTGCCATCAGTGGGGAGTCACTTAGCGAGCAGTACTTC. It encodes CAISGESLSEQYF.

The chain joins TRBV7-6 to TRBJ2-3, with D possibly matching TRBD2 (5 bases). Germline V lookup: CDR1 SGHVS, CDR2 FNYEAQ. Trimming removed 1 base from V and 0 bases from J, with 11 bases in between. The CDR3 sequence is 16 residues long. CDR3 in amino acids: CASSLGIPGSTDTQYF. The CDR3 DNA reads as TGTGCCAGCAGCTTAGGTATACCGGGGAGCACAGATACGCAGTATTTT.